This TCR beta chain was captured in a study of T cells in Graves' hyperthyroidism and ophthalmopathy. Study background: Specimen type is peripheral blood, collected at initial diagnosis prior to any treatment. Study-wide results and limits: Model output signaled ophthalmopathy a median 6.5 months ahead of onset.

As to this clonotype: Antigen: not known.

Authors of the study amplified TCR beta CDR3 regions from RNA transcripts. Using the HTBI primer set, a first-round RT-PCR was run on the TCR CDR3. TCRdb processed the multiplex PCR reads anew with MiXCR; each CDR3 protein has one entry. In the table there are 450,000 to 500,000 distinct CDR3 sequences, under 25% of which are singletons. Germline assignment: CDR1 MGHRA and CDR2 YSYEKL. With 3 bases clipped from V and 2 bases from J, the junction kept 5 bases outside the gene matches. The CDR3 loop spans 15 amino acids. A patient was excluded if there was uncontrolled infection, other autoimmune disease, pregnancy or lactation. Clinical symptoms, serum thyroxine, TRAb, thyroid ultrasound and orbital computed tomography informed diagnoses.

The sequenced sample was blood. The source is a woman in her 70s with Graves' ophthalmopathy. V is TRBV4-1 and J is TRBJ2-7; 9 bases line up with TRBD2. The CDR3, as DNA: TGCGCCAGCAGCCAGGGACTAGCACGGACCTACGAGCAGTACTTC. Translating gives CASSQGLARTYEQYF.